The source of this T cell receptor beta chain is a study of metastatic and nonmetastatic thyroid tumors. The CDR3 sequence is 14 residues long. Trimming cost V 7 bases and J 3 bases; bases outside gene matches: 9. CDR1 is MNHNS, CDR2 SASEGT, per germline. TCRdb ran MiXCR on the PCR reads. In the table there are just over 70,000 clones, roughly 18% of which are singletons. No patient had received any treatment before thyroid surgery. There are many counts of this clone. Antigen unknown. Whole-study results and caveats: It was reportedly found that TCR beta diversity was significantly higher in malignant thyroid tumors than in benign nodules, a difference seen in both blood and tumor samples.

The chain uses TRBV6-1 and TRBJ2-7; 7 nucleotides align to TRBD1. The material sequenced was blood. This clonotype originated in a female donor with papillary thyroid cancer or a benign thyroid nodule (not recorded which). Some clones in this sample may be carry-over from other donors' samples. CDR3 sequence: CASKGTGVVYEQYF. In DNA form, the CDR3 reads TGTGCCAGCAAAGGAACAGGGGTCGTCTACGAGCAGTACTTC.